The source of this T cell receptor (beta chain) is a study of blood T cells in healthy people across ages. Combining a sample-barcoded 5' primer with a J-beta primer mix, a second PCR ran for about 6 to 12 cycles. TCRdb re-called the 5' RACE reads with MiXCR, one entry per CDR3 protein. The repertoire consists of around 1,600,000 distinct CDR3 sequences, with 35% to 45% occurring once and the leading ten covering more than 4%. V was cut by 5 bases and J by 1 base, with 8 bases left in between. The length of the CDR3 is 13 residues. CDR1 is SGHTA, CDR2 FQGTGA, per germline. This receptor was obtained from a woman aged 18-29 years in good health. V and J are TRBV7-3 and TRBJ1-1, with unresolved D. Material: blood. DNA for the CDR3: TGTGCCAGCAGCGACGACACGAACACTGAAGCTTTCTTT. Amino acid sequence: CASSDDTNTEAFF.